The sequence of this T cell receptor (beta chain) was determined in a study of blood T cell repertoires in COVID-19. Study at large: From the United States, Italy and Spain came samples of acute and convalescent COVID-19. The analysed material was cDNA or gDNA that came from T cells, B-cell-depleted T cells, or PBMCs.

Per the original methods: Amplification of reference gene primers provided the estimated nucleated cell counts. Sequenced by immunoSEQ multiplex PCR; TCRdb stores in-frame clones only, minus some. V and J calls plus clone size are reproduced from that table; the DNA served to infer D and trimming. The sample yields almost 20,000 clones, roughly 84% seen once. The CDR3 length is 15 residues. Per the germline V gene, CDR1 is SGHRS and CDR2 is YFSETQ. V was clipped by 2 bases and J by 0 bases, with 12 bases between them. The sequencing input was peripheral blood. This TCR came from a human donor with active COVID-19. The donor label of this sample is uncertain. The chain employs TRBV5-1 and TRBJ2-7; TRBD1 might be the D (6 bases). The CDR3: CASSFTADSSYEQYF. DNA of the CDR3: TGCGCCAGCAGCTTTACGGCGGACAGCTCCTACGAGCAGTACTTC.